This T cell receptor beta chain was sequenced during a study of blood T cells in healthy people across ages (dated by TCRdb to 2013 to 2016). The study in broad terms: In model experiments, template switching captured about one uniquely barcoded TCR beta cDNA molecule for every two T cells. The donors were divided into four age groups: young (average about 15 years), middle-aged (about 40), aged (62) and long-lived (roughly 82). To avoid experimental bias, donors of different ages were spread randomly across the sequencing lanes. Age-related changes in TCR beta repertoire diversity were measured in the study by deep sequencing normalized with unique cDNA molecular identifiers. The study analyzed two additional independent replicas of 1 million unique cDNA reads from the same blood draw for two donors, one aged 18 to 30 and one aged 80 or older.

This clonotype was recorded a few times. Its antigen target is currently unknown. No much larger clonotype is one base removed from it; base qualities were not supplied. The library was obtained by 5' RACE. TCRdb names Illumina HiSeq 2500 as the instrument used. The second PCR ran for roughly 6 to 11 cycles and used a J-beta primer mix along with a sample-barcoded 5' primer. A unique molecular identifier was introduced onto each TCR beta cDNA molecule by a template-switch 5' adaptor carrying 12 random nucleotides. At least 2.5 million CDR3-containing paired-end reads were obtained from each sample. The Mint cDNA synthesis kit, primed by a TRBC-specific oligonucleotide, was used to synthesize first-strand cDNA from all RNA. Following uracil-DNA glycosylase treatment, all cDNA underwent a first 18-cycle PCR with the universal primers M1SS and BC2_uni_R. The original pipeline was this. For normalization, 1 million high-quality reads, each with a distinct molecular identifier, were randomly selected from each sample. Instead of being binned into consensus sequences, reads with shared molecular identifiers were discarded. MiTCR, with a Q25 quality threshold and the strictest error-elimination algorithm, was used for CDR3 identification, clonotype clustering and error correction. A nonparametric unseen species model with Euler transformation was used to estimate a lower bound on total TCR beta diversity. The raw public reads went through TCRdb reprocessing: fastp at Q25, MiXCR clone calling, in-frame beta chains kept. Rows are unified per CDR3 protein, each entry keeping the most common DNA and genes. The V and J calls shown here were made by TCRdb, not taken from the authors' results. In all, the sample holds roughly 1,300,000 distinct CDR3 sequences, and roughly 60% of those were seen once. The ten most abundant clones make up under 8.5% of the sample.

The donors were roughly 39 Caucasian individuals from Russia, aged roughly 6 to 100 years, who were systemically healthy. Around 10 milliliters of peripheral blood were collected from each donor into EDTA-treated Vacutainer tubes. Ficoll-Paque density-gradient centrifugation was used to isolate PBMCs, with at least 6.5 million per sample. Trizol reagent was used to extract total RNA from PBMCs, with at least 5.5 micrograms per sample. For every donor, an aliquot of PBMCs went through flow cytometry to measure the percentages of naive CD45RAhigh/CD27high T cells. On the study overall, not on this receptor specifically: Because the CMV infection status of the donors was unknown, age-related changes in expanded clonotypes may potentially have been confounded. The long-lived group showed more naive CD4+ T cells, fewer expanded clones and increased TCR diversity than the aged group, suggesting age selection. Total diversity estimates from one million sequenced T cells were considered lower bounds and underestimates. Conclusive comparison of naive and antigen-experienced compartments was prevented by the profiling of bulk unsorted PBMCs. A strong correlation was found between observed TCR beta diversity and the percentage of naive T cells measured by flow cytometry. Observed TCR beta diversity per million T cells fell roughly linearly with age, and a significant reduction was already apparent by age about 38.

V gives up 5 bases and J gives up 4 bases, and the segment between their germline ends measures 13 bases. The germline V gene gives CDR1 as SQVTM and CDR2 as ANQGSEA. The CDR3 spans 13 residues, from the cysteine through the phenylalanine. The sequence is cut down to CDR3 DNA, 39 bases in frame from base 1. This clonotype originated in a young man in good health. Sequencing was done on a sample of blood. The receptor chain draws on TRBV29-1 and TRBJ2-3; D gene: possibly TRBD2, on 5 matching bases. The DNA reads TGCAGCGTTTTGTTGCTAGCTCCAGATACGCAGTATTTT. It is translated as CSVLLLAPDTQYF.